The 30 T cell receptor beta chains listed next were all sequenced from one sample in a study of OX40 agonist ivuxolimab in advanced cancers. Clones were sequenced by immunoSEQ multiplex PCR, and TCRdb holds only the in-frame ones, with some missing. The sample records about 73,000 clones, 86% being singletons. This material consisted of CD4+ or CD8+ T cells sorted from blood, taken in a trial of the OX40 agonist ivuxolimab. These receptors were taken from an adult with an advanced solid tumor such as melanoma, head and neck, liver or kidney cancer.

The chain recombines TRBV5-3 with TRBJ2-5; 9 bases are a match to TRBD1. TRBV5-3 is an open reading frame whose function is uncertain. J was trimmed by 2 bases and V by 4 bases; bases with no gene match: 3. This CDR3 is built from 14 residues. The CDR3 DNA reads as TGTGCCAGAAGCCCAGGACAGGGGCAAGAGACCCAGTACTTC. Amino acid sequence: CARSPGQGQETQYF.

This clone was found once. The chain employs TRBV7-6 and TRBJ2-5; 9 nucleotides match TRBD1. Trimming removed 3 bases from V and 6 bases from J; junction bases left unmatched: 11. The germline gives CDR1 SGHVS, CDR2 FNYEAQ. The CDR3 spans 16 residues. DNA of the CDR3: TGTGCCAGCAGCTTCTTGACAGGGGGTCGCTTACAGACCCAGTACTTC. Protein sequence: CASSFLTGGRLQTQYF.

The genes are TRBV27 and TRBJ2-2; D unclear. V was clipped by 0 bases and J by 2 bases, with 7 bases between them. Germline assignment: CDR1 MNHEY and CDR2 SMNVEV (reference sequence). The length of the CDR3 is 15 residues. The CDR3 reads CASSLSGSNTGELFF. DNA of the CDR3: TGTGCCAGCAGTTTATCAGGCAGTAACACCGGGGAGCTGTTTTTT.

V usage is TRBV7-9 and J usage is TRBJ1-1; no clear D gene. CDR3 length: 15 amino acids. V lost 1 base, J lost 2 bases, and 11 bases lay in between. Per germline, CDR1 SEHNR and CDR2 FQNEAQ (reference sequence). In DNA, the CDR3 is TGTGCCAGCAGCTTAGTTTCGGGTATCAACACTGAAGCTTTCTTT. Residues: CASSLVSGINTEAFF.

In the case of this clone: The junction does not match germline at one end; this may be a read error. The chain links TRBV7-6 to TRBJ2-7; tentatively, D is TRBD2 (7 bases). The germline V gene encodes CDR1 SGHVS and CDR2 FNYEAQ. The CDR3 is made up of 14 amino acids. DNA of the CDR3: TGTGTCAGCGGGGAAACGGGGGGCGCGTACGAGCAGTACTTC. This sequence encodes CVSGETGGAYEQYF.

V gene TRBV2 combines with J gene TRBJ2-2, with 9 bases identical to TRBD1. Germline values: CDR1 SNHLY, CDR2 FYNNEI. This CDR3 is built from 15 residues. Germline trimming cut 4 bases from V and 1 base from J; bases unmatched to any gene: 1. The DNA of the CDR3 is TGTGCCAGCAGTGGACAGGGGGGGAACACCGGGGAGCTGTTTTTT. Translated, it gives CASSGQGGNTGELFF.

This rearrangement joins TRBV11-2 to TRBJ2-2, with 8 bases lining up with TRBD1. CDR1 is SGHAT, CDR2 FQNNGV, per germline. CDR3 length: 16 amino acids. V dropped 2 bases and J dropped 8; count of bases not matched to a gene: 10. The CDR3 sequence is CASSLRRQGILGELFF. DNA for the CDR3: TGTGCCAGCAGCTTAAGGAGACAGGGGATCTTAGGGGAGCTGTTTTTT.

The rearrangement uses TRBV5-5 and TRBJ2-1, with TRBD2 identical over 7 bases. The germline V gene encodes CDR1 SGHKS and CDR2 YYEKEE (reference sequence). V lost 4 bases to trimming and J lost 9 bases; unmatched junction nucleotides: 7. The CDR3 spans 13 residues. CDR3 in amino acids: CASSNSGGTEQFF. The CDR3 DNA is TGTGCCAGCAGCAACTCCGGGGGGACTGAGCAGTTCTTC.

This clone was detected only once. This rearrangement joins TRBV29-1 to TRBJ1-1; D is uncertain. Germline CDR1 and CDR2: SQVTM and ANQGSEA. This CDR3 region has 13 residues. The ends were cut back, 4 bases at V and 0 bases at J, with 9 bases in the middle. CDR3 sequence (DNA): TGCAGCGTTGCCCTCGGCATGAACACTGAAGCTTTCTTT. This translates into CSVALGMNTEAFF. The full variable domain, its missing parts supplied by reference TRBV29-1 and TRBJ1-1, is SAVISQKPSRDICQRGTSLTIQCQVDSQVTMMFWYRQQPGQSLTLIATANQGSEATYESGFVIDKFPISRPNLTFSTLTVSNMSPEDSSIYLCSVALGMNTEAFFGQGTRLTVV.

The V and J genes are TRBV7-6 and TRBJ2-1; 8 positions match TRBD1. CDR1 and CDR2 (germline): SGHVS, FNYEAQ. V was clipped by 0 bases and J by 6 bases; unmatched bases: 7. The CDR3 is 16 amino acids. CDR3 region: CASSLADRGLLNEQFF. DNA for the CDR3: TGTGCCAGCAGCTTAGCCGACAGGGGTCTGCTCAATGAGCAGTTCTTC.

The chain joins TRBV6-5 to TRBJ1-2, with no clear D. This CDR3 contains 14 residues. Germline assignment: CDR1 MNHEY and CDR2 SVGAGI. V was pared by 8 bases and J by 7 bases, with 20 bases between. The chain's CDR3 is CASFLRGVAGGYTF. The CDR3 coding sequence is TGTGCCAGCTTTCTCCGGGGTGTCGCAGGTGGCTACACCTTC.

The chain joins TRBV30 to TRBJ2-7; D not certain. From germline, CDR1 is GTSNPN and CDR2 SVGIG (reference sequence). V lost 2 bases to trimming and J lost 3 bases, with 8 bases between them. The CDR3 sequence is 12 residues long. CDR3 protein: CAWSIRHYEQYF. As DNA, the CDR3 is TGTGCCTGGAGTATTCGGCACTACGAGCAGTACTTC.

The CDR3 region is CASGGLAGETQYF. The CDR3 DNA reads as TGTGCCAGCGGAGGACTAGCGGGAGAGACCCAGTACTTC. The rearrangement links TRBV19 to TRBJ2-5; 11 bases fit TRBD2. CDR1 is LNHDA, CDR2 SQIVND, per germline (reference sequence). Unmatched junction bases numbered 4, after V lost 9 bases and J lost 4 bases. There are 13 residues in the CDR3.

The rearrangement links TRBV5-4 to TRBJ2-5; D uncertain. V lost 4 bases, J lost 4 bases, and 11 bases lay in between. The CDR3 is 13 residues long. Germline loops: CDR1 SGHNT, CDR2 YYREEE (reference sequence). CDR3 sequence reads: CASSEAPRETQYF. For the CDR3, the DNA is TGTGCCAGCAGCGAGGCCCCGAGAGAGACCCAGTACTTC.

The CDR3 protein is CASSILLSSGANVLTF. CDR3 in DNA: TGTGCCAGTAGTATCCTATTGAGCTCTGGGGCCAACGTCCTGACTTTC. V is TRBV19 and J is TRBJ2-6, with D uncertain. Germline V CDR1 and CDR2: LNHDA, SQIVND (reference sequence). V lost 3 bases and J 0 bases, leaving 9 bases between the germline ends. This CDR3 has 16 residues.

This chain links TRBV27 with TRBJ1-5, with TRBD1 matching 7 bases. J was trimmed by 3 bases and V by 5 bases; bases with no gene match: 4. The CDR3 is 14 amino acids. In germline, CDR1 is MNHEY, CDR2 SMNVEV (reference sequence). DNA for the CDR3: TGTGCCAGCAGTCAGACAGGGCCCAATCAGCCCCAGCATTTT. This translates into CASSQTGPNQPQHF.

The chain links TRBV5-1 to TRBJ2-1, with TRBD2 identical over 12 bases. This CDR3 comprises 15 residues. J gave up 4 bases and V 5 bases, and 4 bases lay outside the gene matches. Germline V gene lookup returns CDR1 SGHRS and CDR2 YFSETQ. The CDR3 region is CASRTLAGGYNEQFF. In nucleotides, the CDR3 is TGCGCCAGCAGGACACTAGCGGGGGGATACAATGAGCAGTTCTTC.

The chain links TRBV18 to TRBJ1-4, with D uncertain. This CDR3 contains 13 residues. V lost 3 bases to trimming and J lost 5 bases, with 7 bases between them. Looked up from germline, CDR1 is KGHSH and CDR2 is LQKENI. The CDR3 is CASSPGGNEKLFF. The CDR3 DNA reads TGTGCCAGCTCACCGGGAGGAAATGAAAAACTGTTTTTT.

The gene calls are TRBV6-5 and TRBJ1-1; unclear D gene. Germline V gene sequence: CDR1 MNHEY, CDR2 SVGAGI. The CDR3 spans 13 residues. Between the trimmed V and J ends, which lost 6 bases and 5 bases, there was a span of 13 bases. DNA for the CDR3: TGTGCCAGCAGAGAACGAGCGGTTACTGAAGCTTTCTTT. Its protein product is CASRERAVTEAFF.

The rearrangement joins TRBV4-3 to TRBJ2-7; 7 bases are shared with TRBD1. Germline CDR1 reads LGHNA; CDR2 reads YSLEER. With V trimmed by 1 base and J by 4 bases, 4 bases remained unmatched. CDR3 length: 14 residues. CDR3 loop: CASSQGGRGYEQYF. The CDR3 DNA follows: TGCGCCAGCAGCCAAGGTGGCAGGGGGTACGAGCAGTACTTC.

The J gene is TRBJ2-1, the V gene TRBV5-1, with 10 bases lining up with TRBD2. Germline V gives CDR1 SGHRS, CDR2 YFSETQ. The length of the CDR3 is 15 residues. Germline trimming cut 2 bases from V and 5 bases from J; bases unmatched to any gene: 4. CDR3 coding DNA: TGCGCCAGCAGCTTAAGAAGCGGGGGGGACAATGAGCAGTTCTTC. This translates into CASSLRSGGDNEQFF.

The V call is TRBV7-2, the J call TRBJ2-7; perhaps TRBD2 as D (6 bases). Germline CDR1 reads SGHTA; CDR2 reads FQGNSA. The CDR3 spans 13 residues. Trimming shortened V by 7 bases and J by 7 bases, and 17 bases separated the two germline ends. CDR3 nucleotides: TGTGCCAGCACCGTAGGGACTTCAAGAGAGCAGTACTTC. Its protein is CASTVGTSREQYF. Based on the CDR3 plus reference TRBV7-2 and TRBJ2-7, the full variable domain is GAGVSQSPSNKVTEKGKDVELRCDPISGHTALYWYRQSLGQGLEFLIYFQGNSAPDKSGLPSDRFSAERTGGSVSTLTIQRTQQEDSAVYLCASTVGTSREQYFGPGTRLTVT.

As for this clone: Other DNA sequences of this sample code for an identical CDR3. V and J are TRBV7-9 and TRBJ2-7; the match to TRBD2 covers 8 bases. The V and J ends lost 2 bases and 0 bases, in that order; junction bases with no gene match: 12. The CDR3 has 18 residues. The germline V gene has CDR1 SEHNR and CDR2 FQNEAQ (reference sequence). The CDR3 nucleotides read TGTGCCAGCAGCTTACTACTGGCGGGAGGACTTTTCTCCTACGAGCAGTACTTC. This sequence encodes CASSLLLAGGLFSYEQYF. Combining the CDR3 with reference TRBV7-9 and TRBJ2-7 gives the whole variable domain DTGVSQNPRHKITKRGQNVTFRCDPISEHNRLYWYRQTLGQGPEFLTYFQNEAQLEKSRLLSDRFSAERPKGSFSTLEIQRTEQGDSAMYLCASSLLLAGGLFSYEQYFGPGTRLTVT.

This chain links TRBV9 with TRBJ2-2; no definite D call. Trimming removed 0 bases at V and 4 bases at J, with 4 bases between. CDR1 SGDLS and CDR2 YYNGEE come from the germline V gene. The length of the CDR3 is 13 residues. The CDR3 loop is CASSVATTGELFF. In DNA, the CDR3 is TGTGCCAGCAGCGTAGCGACCACCGGGGAGCTGTTTTTT.

V and J are TRBV19 and TRBJ2-1; 14 nucleotides match TRBD2. Trimming removed 5 bases from V and 1 base from J; junction bases left unmatched: 10. CDR1 is LNHDA and CDR2 is SQIVND in the germline V gene (reference sequence). This CDR3 region has 19 residues. The CDR3 DNA sequence: TGTGCCAGTAGTTCCCAGACTAGCGGGAGGGCCGGGTCCTACAATGAGCAGTTCTTC. Amino acids: CASSSQTSGRAGSYNEQFF.

V is TRBV7-2 and J is TRBJ2-7, with TRBD2 matching 11 bases. There are 16 residues in the CDR3. With 5 bases clipped from V and 8 bases from J, the junction kept 14 bases outside the gene matches. Germline CDR1 and CDR2: SGHTA and FQGNSA. CDR3 protein: CASSRGLAVTYEQQYF. CDR3 in DNA: TGTGCCAGCAGCCGGGGACTAGCGGTTACCTACGAGCAGCAGTACTTC.

Comments on this clone: This CDR3 is also generated by other DNA sequences in the sample. The chain carries TRBV6-4 and TRBJ2-2; TRBD1 is a possible D gene (7 bases). V lost 4 bases, J lost 6 bases, and 18 bases lay in between. The CDR3 totals 16 residues. Germline V gene lookup returns CDR1 MRHNA and CDR2 SNTAGT. CDR3 residues: CASSALGGQLAGELFF. Written as DNA, the CDR3 is TGTGCCAGCAGTGCTCTGGGGGGACAGCTCGCCGGGGAGCTGTTTTTT.

This rearrangement joins TRBV19 to TRBJ2-5; 9 bases match TRBD1. The CDR3 runs to 13 residues. The V segment lost 10 bases and the J segment 2 bases; nucleotides outside the gene matches: 5. From germline, CDR1 is LNHDA and CDR2 SQIVND (reference sequence). Here the CDR3 DNA reads TGTGCCACTACGGGACAGGGACAAGAGACCCAGTACTTC. This gives the protein CATTGQGQETQYF.

The V and J genes are TRBV19 and TRBJ1-2; unclear D gene. CDR1 LNHDA and CDR2 SQIVND come from the germline V gene (reference sequence). V lost 2 bases to trimming and J lost 6 bases, with 13 bases between them. There are 14 residues in the CDR3. The CDR3 protein is CASSINGAYDGYTF. The CDR3 DNA reads as TGTGCCAGTAGTATAAATGGTGCTTATGATGGCTACACCTTC.

The rearrangement uses TRBV2 and TRBJ1-1; possibly TRBD1 for D (6 bases). This CDR3 is built from 15 residues. Trimming pared 4 bases from V and 1 base from J, leaving 13 bases between. From germline, CDR1 is SNHLY and CDR2 FYNNEI. The CDR3, as DNA: TGTGCCAGCAGTGGACGGGACACTAGGAACACTGAAGCTTTCTTT. Translating gives CASSGRDTRNTEAFF. Variable domain in full (rest from reference TRBV2 and TRBJ1-1): EPEVTQTPSHQVTQMGQEVILRCVPISNHLYFYWYRQILGQKVEFLVSFYNNEISEKSEIFDDQFSVERPDGSNFTLKIRSTKLEDSAMYFCASSGRDTRNTEAFFGQGTRLTVV.